This TCR beta chain was sequenced during a study (dated by TCRdb to about 2015). For the study in its entirety: Whether tumor-infiltrating Tregs in breast cancer are recruited from blood Tregs or converted in situ from other CD4+ T cell subsets was tested.

The paper as a whole reports these results and caveats: Validation in the larger cohort was restricted to a single TCR beta V-J rearrangement rather than whole repertoires. Tumor memory CD4+ T cell TCR gene usage clustered with blood and lymph node memory CD4+ cells and lymph node naive CD4+ cells. The greatest overlap of tumor-infiltrating Treg TCR alpha and beta sequences was with tumor naive CD4+ T cells, followed next by blood naive CD4+ T cells.

As regards this clonotype: The antigen it binds to is not known. No much larger clonotype is one base removed from it; base qualities were not supplied.

Full-length TCR variable regions were amplified by 5' RACE PCR with constant-region reverse primers, followed by semi-nested PCR with Nested Universal Primer A. The ReliaPrep RNA Cell Miniprep System was used to extract total RNA, which was then reverse transcribed into 5'RACE-ready cDNA with the SMARTer RACE 5'/3' Kit. Multiplex adaptors were used to barcode the full-length TCR alpha and beta libraries, which were then sequenced on an Illumina MiSeq. The authors' analysis ran thus. Sequencing data were pooled across the five patients for each of nine subset-tissue groups and compared by unsupervised clustering of TCR gene usage. The Morisita-Horn index, with shared sequences weighted by their contribution to each repertoire, was used to calculate repertoire similarity. Using fastp trimming at Q25 and MiXCR clonotype assembly, TCRdb reanalyzed the public sequencing data and kept in-frame beta chains. Rows are combined by CDR3 protein, so each entry shows the most common genes and DNA. TCRdb's processing, not the study's, gives the V and J calls here. This sample has about 6,000 distinct CDR3 sequences in its table, and around 56% of those were observed once. Around an eighth of the sample comes from the top ten.

From its cysteine to its phenylalanine, the CDR3 spans 14 amino acids. Only the CDR3 DNA stays, 42 bases, in frame from base 1. V and J are truncated by 4 bases and 2 bases respectively, leaving an intervening sequence of 11 bases. Via the germline V gene, CDR1 is SGHDN and CDR2 FVKESK. The Miltenyi Naive CD4+ T Cell Isolation kit was used to purify naive CD4+ T cells, and Tregs were depleted with CD25 microbeads. Tregs, naive and memory CD4+ T cells from tumor, blood and ipsilateral draining lymph nodes of 5 or 6 breast cancer patients underwent full-length TCR alpha and beta sequencing. Ficoll density gradient centrifugation was used to isolate mononuclear cells from lymph nodes or from roughly 54 ml of peripheral blood. Sorted cell populations were confirmed by FACS to exceed 90% purity.

Sequenced: naive CD4+ T cells sorted from blood. The cell subset or site label of this sample denotes: naive CD4+ T cells, CD4+CD45RA+CD25-. The V and J genes are TRBV14 and TRBJ2-5, with the D segment identity uncertain. The TCR originated in a female donor with breast cancer. The DNA sequence reads TGTGCCAGCAGCCCGTTCGTTGGGCAAGAGACCCAGTACTTC. It is translated as CASSPFVGQETQYF.